This T cell receptor (beta chain) was recovered during a study of blood T cell repertoires in COVID-19. Source study methods: Reference gene primer amplification in the assay estimated nucleated cell counts. TCRdb's table, derived via immunoSEQ multiplex PCR, lists solely in-frame clones and lacks some. The V and J calls and clone size come from that table; D and trimming were worked out from the DNA. The data show 400,000 or so clones, around 90% seen once. The CDR3 totals 14 residues. V was clipped by 3 bases and J by 5 bases, with 11 bases between them. Germline V gene lookup returns CDR1 MGHDK and CDR2 SYGVNS.

This TCR derives from a human donor in a cohort sampled during active COVID-19. The rearrangement uses TRBV25-1 and TRBJ2-1, with D perhaps TRBD1 (6 bases). The sample taken for sequencing was peripheral blood. DNA of the CDR3: TGTGCCAGCAGTGAGCGACAGGTAGACAATGAGCAGTTCTTC. Residues: CASSERQVDNEQFF.